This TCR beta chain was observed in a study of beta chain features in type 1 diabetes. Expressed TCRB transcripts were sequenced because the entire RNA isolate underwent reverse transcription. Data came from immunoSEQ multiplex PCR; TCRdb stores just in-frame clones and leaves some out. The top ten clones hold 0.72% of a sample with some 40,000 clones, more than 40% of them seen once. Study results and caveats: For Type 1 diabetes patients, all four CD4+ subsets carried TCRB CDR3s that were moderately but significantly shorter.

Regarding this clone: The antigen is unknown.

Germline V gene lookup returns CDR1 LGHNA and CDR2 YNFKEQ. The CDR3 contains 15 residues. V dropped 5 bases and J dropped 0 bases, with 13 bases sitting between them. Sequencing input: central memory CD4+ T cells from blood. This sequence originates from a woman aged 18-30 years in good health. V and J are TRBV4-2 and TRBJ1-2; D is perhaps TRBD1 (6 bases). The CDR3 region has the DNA TGTGCCAGCAGCTTTGGGACACGGTCTAACTATGGCTACACCTTC. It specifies CASSFGTRSNYGYTF.